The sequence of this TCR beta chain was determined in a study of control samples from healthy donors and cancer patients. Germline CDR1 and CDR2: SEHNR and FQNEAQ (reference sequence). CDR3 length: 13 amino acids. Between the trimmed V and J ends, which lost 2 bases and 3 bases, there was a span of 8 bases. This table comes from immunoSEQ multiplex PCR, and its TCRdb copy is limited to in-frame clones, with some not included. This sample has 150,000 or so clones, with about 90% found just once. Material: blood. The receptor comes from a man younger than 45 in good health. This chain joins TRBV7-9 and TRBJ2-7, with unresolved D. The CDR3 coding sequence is TGTGCCAGCAGCTTACACTCTTACTACGAGCAGTACTTC. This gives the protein CASSLHSYYEQYF.